This T cell receptor (beta chain) was documented in a study of blood T cell repertoires in COVID-19. V shed 3 bases and J shed 8 bases, with 11 bases lying between them. The CDR3 runs 14 residues. Germline loops: CDR1 SGHAT, CDR2 FQNNGV. Assay used: immunoSEQ multiplex PCR; TCRdb lists only in-frame clones, some missing. The repertoire holds about 670,000 clones, with 90% as singletons. The TCR originated in a woman in her late teens or twenties with acute or convalescent COVID-19. The material sequenced was peripheral blood. The rearrangement uses TRBV11-2 and TRBJ1-6; perhaps TRBD1 as D (5 bases). CDR3 loop: CASSFRGSDSPLHF. Here the CDR3 DNA reads TGTGCCAGCAGCTTTCGGGGGAGTGATTCACCCCTCCACTTT.